The rows below give T cell receptor beta chains drawn from one sample of a study of shared clonotypes between healthy human individuals. Sequencing used immunoSEQ multiplex PCR; TCRdb keeps in-frame clones, though not all of them. The profile covers nearly 2 million clones, with about 95% appearing a single time and less than 1.5% taken by the ten largest. The sample consisted of naive CD8+ T cells sorted from blood. The source of these receptors is a man aged 18-30 years in good health. CDR3s include the opening cysteine and the closing phenylalanine or tryptophan. D genes are given only for firm matches. Clone size is stated in some rows and not others, as once, few, many or a class when expanded.

j_call d_call clone_size v_call cdr3_nt cdr3_aa
TRBJ1-6 - - TRBV28 TGTGCCAGCAGTCCCATGCCGCAGGGTGGATCGGTAGCACCCCTCCACTTT CASSPMPQGGSVAPLHF
TRBJ2-2 TRBD2 - TRBV7-9 TGTGCCAGCAGCTCCAGACTAGCGGGATTATCTACCGGGGAGCTGTTTTTT CASSSRLAGLSTGELFF
TRBJ2-7 - - TRBV4-1 TGCGCCAGCAGCCAGACAGACTCCTACGAGCAGTACTTC CASSQTDSYEQYF
TRBJ1-2 - few TRBV6-1 TGTGCCAGCAGTGAAGCCAGAACAGGGTACTATGGCTACACCTTC CASSEARTGYYGYTF
TRBJ2-3 - - TRBV5-4 TGTGCCAGCAGCTTGACTGGGGGCAGGGATACGCAGTATTTT CASSLTGGRDTQYF
TRBJ2-3 - - TRBV11-2 TGTGCCAGCAGCTCGCTCAATCCAGATACGCAGTATTTT CASSSLNPDTQYF
TRBJ2-1 - - TRBV7-9 TGTGCCAGCATCCCTAGCTTCGCCTACAATGAGCAGTTCTTC CASIPSFAYNEQFF
TRBJ2-1 - - TRBV6-5 TGTGCCAGCAGTTACTCAGGGAGCCTCCAGGTCAATGAGCAGTTCTTC CASSYSGSLQVNEQFF
TRBJ2-7 - - TRBV27 TGTGCCAGCAGTCTTGGGGCAAATTCCTACGAGCAGTACTTC CASSLGANSYEQYF
TRBJ2-7 - - TRBV4-1 TGCGCCAGCAGCCAAGACCCAGGGTACTACGAGCAGTACTTC CASSQDPGYYEQYF
TRBJ2-1 TRBD2 once TRBV7-2 TGTGCCAGCAGCTTAGATTGGGCGGGAGTCTACAATGAGCAGTTCTTC CASSLDWAGVYNEQFF
TRBJ1-2 TRBD1 - TRBV5-4 TGTGCCAGCACCACGGACAGGCTTAACTATGGCTACACCTTC CASTTDRLNYGYTF
TRBJ2-5 - - TRBV27 TGTGCCAGCAGTTTAACTCTAGCCAGACAAGAGACCCAGTACTTC CASSLTLARQETQYF
TRBJ2-1 - - TRBV2 TGTGCCAGCAGAGATTCAAGCTCCTACAATGAGCAGTTCTTC CASRDSSSYNEQFF
TRBJ1-4 - once TRBV28 TGTGCCAGTGGGTTAGGTAATGAAAAACTGTTTTTT CASGLGNEKLFF
TRBJ2-7 - - TRBV19 TGTGCCAGTAGTATAGACATCACCTACGAGCAGTACTTC CASSIDITYEQYF
TRBJ2-2 - - TRBV6-5 TGTGCCAGCAGTACGTCACTGTCCGGGGAGCTGTTTTTT CASSTSLSGELFF
TRBJ2-2 TRBD2 once TRBV28 TGTGCCAGCAGTTTATCCGGTAGACTAGCGGACACCGGGGAGCTGTTTTTT CASSLSGRLADTGELFF
TRBJ1-5 - - TRBV4-1 TGCGCCAGCAGCCAAGTGGCAGCCGAATGGCCCCAGCATTTT CASSQVAAEWPQHF
TRBJ2-7 - - TRBV7-9 TGTGCCAGCAGCTCTTCGGTGACCTACGAGCAGTACTTC CASSSSVTYEQYF
TRBJ2-7 TRBD1 - TRBV29-1 TGCAGCGTGATGACAGGGGACGCCTACGAGCAGTACTTC CSVMTGDAYEQYF
TRBJ1-2 TRBD1 - TRBV27 TGTGCCAGCAGGGGACAGGGGGTGGGAGGCTACACCTTC CASRGQGVGGYTF
TRBJ1-1 TRBD1 - TRBV5-1 TGCGCCAGCAGCTCGGGACAGGGATCCGGTATGGCTTTCTTT CASSSGQGSGMAFF
TRBJ2-2 TRBD2 - TRBV9 TGTGCCAGCAGCACGTGGGTAGCGGGCGGGGAAGAGCTGTTTTTT CASSTWVAGGEELFF
TRBJ2-7 - - TRBV6-1 TGTGCCAGCAAACAGGGTCCCTACGAGCAGTACTTC CASKQGPYEQYF